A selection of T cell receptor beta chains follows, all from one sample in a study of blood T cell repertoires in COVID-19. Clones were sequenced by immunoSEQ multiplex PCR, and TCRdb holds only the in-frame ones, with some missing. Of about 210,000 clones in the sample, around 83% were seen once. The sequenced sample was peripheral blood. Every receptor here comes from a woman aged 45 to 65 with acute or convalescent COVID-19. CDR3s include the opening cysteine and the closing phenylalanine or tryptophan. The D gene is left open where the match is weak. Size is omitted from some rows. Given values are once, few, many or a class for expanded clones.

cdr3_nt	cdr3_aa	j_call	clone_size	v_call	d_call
TGTGCCAGCAGCGATCAGGGGGCCGGCGATGAAAAACTGTTTTTT	CASSDQGAGDEKLFF	TRBJ1-4	.	TRBV2	TRBD1
TGTGCCAGCAGCCAAGGAGCAACTGGAAACACCATATATTTT	CASSQGATGNTIYF	TRBJ1-3	.	TRBV11-2	.
TGTGCCAGCGGCCACTATGTGGGCGAGCAGTACTTC	CASGHYVGEQYF	TRBJ2-7	.	TRBV7-2	.
TGTGCCAGCAGCCAAGATTTTCGGGGGAACCAGCCCCAGCATTTT	CASSQDFRGNQPQHF	TRBJ1-5	once	TRBV4-2	.
TGTGCCAGCAGCCTTAAAGGGGGCCACGAGCAGTACTTC	CASSLKGGHEQYF	TRBJ2-7	.	TRBV7-2	TRBD1
TGCGCCAGCAGCTTGGGGGGAGGAGAAGAGACCCAGTACTTC	CASSLGGGEETQYF	TRBJ2-5	.	TRBV5-1	.
TGCGCCAGCAGCTTAAACCGGGAATTTACCTACGAGCAGTACTTC	CASSLNREFTYEQYF	TRBJ2-7	once	TRBV4-1	.
TGCGCCAGCAGTCAGGGAAACACCGGGGAGCTGTTTTTT	CASSQGNTGELFF	TRBJ2-2	.	TRBV10-2	.
TGTGCCAGCAGATACCAAGCGAACACTGAAGCTTTCTTT	CASRYQANTEAFF	TRBJ1-1	few	TRBV27	.
TGTGCCAGCAGTCTCTTGACAGGGGTAGGCTACAATGAGCAGTTCTTC	CASSLLTGVGYNEQFF	TRBJ2-1	few	TRBV27	TRBD1
TGTGCCACCAGTGGGCAATCCGGACTAGCGGGAGAGAAGGGCACCGGGGAGCTGTTTTTT	CATSGQSGLAGEKGTGELFF	TRBJ2-2	.	TRBV24-1	TRBD2
TGTGCCATCAGTGAAGGAGGGGGCCGTCACAATGAGCAGTTCTTC	CAISEGGGRHNEQFF	TRBJ2-1	few	TRBV10-3	.
TGTGCCAGCAGCCAAGATGGGGCCTCCATTAGCTCTGGAAACACCATATATTTT	CASSQDGASISSGNTIYF	TRBJ1-3	once	TRBV4-2	.
TGTGCCAGCAGTGCTGGGAGGGAATTCCAGCCCCAGCATTTT	CASSAGREFQPQHF	TRBJ1-5	.	TRBV2	.
TGTGCCAGCAGTCGGACAGGGGCTAACCCGGGTAACTATGGCTACACCTTC	CASSRTGANPGNYGYTF	TRBJ1-2	.	TRBV28	TRBD1
TGTGCCAGCAGCAAAGACTGGACAGGGTTACCCTACGAGCAGTACTTC	CASSKDWTGLPYEQYF	TRBJ2-7	.	TRBV21-1	.
TGTGCCAGCTCACCGCCCACGGAGTCGCACGGGGAGCTGTTTTTT	CASSPPTESHGELFF	TRBJ2-2	.	TRBV18	.
TGTGCCAGCAGCCCGGGCGGGGGATCACCCCTCCACTTT	CASSPGGGSPLHF	TRBJ1-6	.	TRBV5-6	.
TGTGCCAGCAGTTTAAGGGACACCGATTCACCCCTCCACTTT	CASSLRDTDSPLHF	TRBJ1-6	many	TRBV28	.
TGTGCCAGCAGCTCGAGGGGCAGGGGGTACAATGAGCAGTTCTTC	CASSSRGRGYNEQFF	TRBJ2-1	.	TRBV5-6	TRBD1
TGTGCCAGCAGCTTAGGGACTAGCGGGAGTACCGAGCAGTACTTC	CASSLGTSGSTEQYF	TRBJ2-7	.	TRBV7-2	TRBD2
TGTGCCTCCCACAAGACTCTAGGACAGGGTGAAGCTTTCTTT	CASHKTLGQGEAFF	TRBJ1-1	.	TRBV6-5	TRBD1
TGTGCCATCAGTGATGGGGCACAGCCCCAGCATTTT	CAISDGAQPQHF	TRBJ1-5	once	TRBV10-3	.
TGTGCCAGCAGCCTCAACCGCGCGGAGCAGTTCTTC	CASSLNRAEQFF	TRBJ2-1	.	TRBV13	.
TGTGCCAGCAGCCAGTCTACGTCTGACACCGGGGAGCTGTTTTTT	CASSQSTSDTGELFF	TRBJ2-2	.	TRBV4-2	.
TGTGCCACCGAGCCCTCTAGCGGACAAGAGACCCAGTACTTC	CATEPSSGQETQYF	TRBJ2-5	.	TRBV24-1	TRBD2
TGTGCCAGCAGCAAGGTTATTGGGCAGAGGGCACGTTTGGGGCCCCAGCATTTT	CASSKVIGQRARLGPQHF	TRBJ1-5	.	TRBV21-1	.
TGTGCCAGCAGCCAACGGTTGATCTCTGGAAACACCATATATTTT	CASSQRLISGNTIYF	TRBJ1-3	.	TRBV3-1/TRBV3-2	.
TGTGCCAGCAGTTCCGTAAGCGTAGGTAACAATGAGCAGTTCTTC	CASSSVSVGNNEQFF	TRBJ2-1	.	TRBV6-2/TRBV6-3	.
TGTGCCAGCAGCCGGGACAGTTTACTTAGCAATCAGCCCCAGCATTTT	CASSRDSLLSNQPQHF	TRBJ1-5	.	TRBV11-2	TRBD1
TGTGCCAGCAGCCCGGACAGGGACTCACCCCTCCACTTT	CASSPDRDSPLHF	TRBJ1-6	once	TRBV7-9	TRBD1
TGTGCCAGCAGCTTGGGCCGGGGGGCAGCAGATACGCAGTATTTT	CASSLGRGAADTQYF	TRBJ2-3	.	TRBV5-8	.
TGTGCCAGTCGTTCTCCGGGACAGGGTGGGGGTAACTATGGCTACACCTTC	CASRSPGQGGGNYGYTF	TRBJ1-2	.	TRBV19	TRBD1
TGCGCCAGCAGCTTACGAGTCCCGGGAGCCGGGGAGACCCAGTACTTC	CASSLRVPGAGETQYF	TRBJ2-5	.	TRBV5-1	.
TGTGCCAGCAGGTTAACTAGCGACTACGAGCAGTACTTC	CASRLTSDYEQYF	TRBJ2-7	.	TRBV6-5	TRBD2
TGTGCCAGCAGTGAAATGTCGCTAGGTGACCTTTACGAGCAGTACTTC	CASSEMSLGDLYEQYF	TRBJ2-7	many	TRBV2	.
TGTGCCAGCAGTTTAGTGGAGCTCCCTGGGAATGAGCAGTTCTTC	CASSLVELPGNEQFF	TRBJ2-1	.	TRBV27	.